This T cell receptor (beta chain) was identified during a study of CD8+ T cells in alopecia areata (dated by TCRdb to the late 2010s). Study-level background: The treated patients took part in an open-label pilot trial in which moderate-to-severe alopecia areata was treated with oral tofacitinib at 5 to 10 mg twice daily. Amplification of TCRbeta CDR3 regions was done by immunoSEQ multiplex PCR using 35 Vbeta forward primers and 13 Jbeta reverse primers. Clonality in the scalp was compared among normal scalp (n=4), patchy alopecia areata scalp (n=8), and alopecia totalis/universalis scalp (n=8). In humans, TCRbeta sequencing was performed on scalp tissue and on sorted CD4+ and CD8+ peripheral blood T cells from healthy controls and from patients with patchy or totalis/universalis alopecia areata. Patients stayed on tofacitinib for 6 to 18 months and then had 6 months of follow-up off drug so that delayed response and recurrence could be assessed. RNA was extracted with the PAXgene miRNA kit for fixed scalp, the miRNeasy kit for PBMCs, and the RNeasy kit for mouse skin. In both human patients and the C3H/HeJ mouse model, the study applied high-throughput TCRbeta sequencing to look at T cell clonal expansion in alopecia areata. Patients on tofacitinib were biopsied at baseline and after 4 and 24 weeks of treatment, and several of the patients also had a later scalp biopsy. The research as a whole found: TCR sequences shared between patients were less clear than in mice, possibly partly because of HLA diversity in the patient population. Higher clonality and more expanded CD8+ clones were observed in lesional scalp than in normal scalp, particularly in alopecia totalis/universalis, a finding suggestive of antigenic drive. Unlike mouse skin, where gammadelta T cells dominate, normal human skin contains resident alphabeta T cells that get sequenced too, which complicates analysis of the scalp TCR repertoire.

Lesional scalp punch biopsies and peripheral blood were obtained from alopecia areata patients. Human scalp biopsies were immediately fixed in PAXgene tissue containers. By sample share, this clone is medium-sized (0.01 to 0.1%). Its antigen target is currently unknown. No base quality information exists; no much larger clone differs at one position. The protocol used for the library was the immunoSEQ multiplex PCR assay. RNA was extracted from all samples and reverse transcribed into cDNA as template for TCR sequencing. First-strand cDNA was synthesized using SuperScript III with a 2:1 mix of oligo-dT and random hexamers. A synthetic immune receptor repertoire was used to assess amplification bias, and residual bias was removed computationally. On the study's bioinformatics: Raw reads were preprocessed to remove errors, and CDR3 was defined by IMGT conventions from the conserved cysteine to phenylalanine. Clonality was calculated as 1 minus Shannon entropy normalized by log2 of the number of productive unique TCRs. CD4 or CD8 identity of scalp clones was inferred by cross-referencing scalp TCRbeta sequences with sorted blood CD4 and CD8 repertoires. Entries here come from immuneACCESS through TCRdb and include only in-frame sequences with V and J called. Some clones fail to appear in such tables; in the studies checked, an unresolved V gene covers under half of the shortfall, and the cause of the remainder is unknown. V and J calls and clone size follow that table, whereas D and trimming were derived from the DNA. The sample includes around 16,000 clones, with less than 70% observed a single time. The top ten clones comprise over 9% of the sample.

Sequencing input: skin. This sequence was found in a human donor with alopecia areata.

The nucleotides are TGTGCCAGCAGTTTAAAAGAAAAACTGTTTTTT. This gives the protein CASSLKEKLFF. The V and J segments used are TRBV28 and TRBJ1-4; confidence is insufficient to name the D gene. V is shortened by 2 bases, J by 8 bases, and the region joining them spans 3 bases. CDR1 and CDR2, looked up from the germline V gene, are MDHEN and SYDVKM. The CDR3 starts with the cysteine, ends with the phenylalanine, and has 11 residues. The only DNA kept is the CDR3, 33 bases in frame from the first base.